This is a list of T cell receptor beta chains from one sample in a study of PD-L1 blockade in urothelial cancer. Measured with immunoSEQ multiplex PCR; TCRdb has only the in-frame clones, and not every one. This table has over 75,000 clones, roughly 90% appearing once. Sequenced here: PBMCs, sampled around atezolizumab (anti-PD-L1) treatment. These receptors all stem from a woman over 75 with urothelial cancer. Both conserved end residues are part of each CDR3. The order of the fields is J gene, V gene, clone size, D gene, CDR3 length, CDR3 DNA, CDR3 protein. D genes are given only for firm matches. Size is stated for part of the rows, as once, few or many counts, or as a class when the clone is expanded.

TRBJ2-7,TRBV14,NA,NA,12,TGTGCCAGCAGCCAGTACAGCTACGAGCAGTACTTC,CASSQYSYEQYF
TRBJ1-1,TRBV6-6,NA,TRBD1,15,TGTGCCAGCAGTTACCCCGGACAGGGAGACACTGAAGCTTTCTTT,CASSYPGQGDTEAFF
TRBJ1-1,TRBV28,NA,NA,14,TGTGCCAGCTGGAGTCGTCCGGTGAACACTGAAGCTTTCTTT,CASWSRPVNTEAFF
TRBJ1-2,TRBV30,NA,TRBD1,16,TGTGCCTGGCAAACAGGGGGGAGCTCCCGAAACTATGGCTACACCTTC,CAWQTGGSSRNYGYTF
TRBJ2-3,TRBV30,NA,NA,16,TGTGCCTGGATTCACGGGTACCCCTTCGGTACAGATACGCAGTATTTT,CAWIHGYPFGTDTQYF
TRBJ2-1,TRBV5-6,NA,TRBD1,15,TGTGCCAGCAGCAGAGACAGGGGTACCTACAATGAGCAGTTCTTC,CASSRDRGTYNEQFF
TRBJ2-7,TRBV29-1,NA,NA,14,TGCAGCGTTGCGGTGCCCCTAGCGAGGCACGAGCAGTACTTC,CSVAVPLARHEQYF
TRBJ2-1,TRBV5-6,NA,TRBD2,16,TGTGCCAGCAGACGGACTAGCGGGAGTAAAGACAATGAGCAGTTCTTC,CASRRTSGSKDNEQFF
TRBJ1-1,TRBV28,once,NA,16,TGTGCCAGCAGACAAAACAGGGACCTCTTGGGCACTGAAGCTTTCTTT,CASRQNRDLLGTEAFF
TRBJ1-2,TRBV28,NA,NA,15,TGTGCCAGCAGTCTTACCCCAGGGGCTGACTATGGCTACACCTTC,CASSLTPGADYGYTF
TRBJ1-5,TRBV11-2,few,NA,14,TGTGCCAGCAGCTTAAGGGCAGGGGATCAGCCCCAGCATTTT,CASSLRAGDQPQHF
TRBJ2-7,TRBV2,NA,TRBD2,14,TGTGCCAGTCTTTTAGCGGGCTCTACCTACGAGCAGTACTTC,CASLLAGSTYEQYF
TRBJ2-5,TRBV28,NA,NA,14,TGTGCCAGCATGGGGACTGGAGGGAGGGAGACCCAGTACTTC,CASMGTGGRETQYF